Listed below are T cell receptor beta chains from one sample, sequenced in a study of T-cell memory formation after mild COVID-19. One entry per CDR3 protein, called by TCRdb with MiXCR from the 5' RACE reads. The table records roughly 43,000 distinct CDR3 sequences, 8% to 10% of them present only once. The sequencing sample was made of PBMCs or a T cell subset sorted from them (not recorded which). These receptors all stem from an adult woman who had mild COVID-19 (a few samples of this study predate the infection). Cell type and time point are not known. The CDR3 runs from the conserved cysteine through the conserved F or W. D genes are given only for firm matches. Not every row has a clone size; where given, it reads once, few, many or a size class.

D: .
J: TRBJ2-7
size: .
V: TRBV14
CDR3: CASSQLYSSYEQYF
DNA: TGTGCCAGCAGCCAACTGTACAGTTCCTACGAGCAGTACTTC

D: .
J: TRBJ2-7
size: few
V: TRBV9
CDR3: CASSVAPGPSSYEQYF
DNA: TGTGCCAGCAGCGTAGCTCCAGGGCCGAGCTCCTACGAGCAGTACTTC

D: .
J: TRBJ1-3
size: many
V: TRBV2
CDR3: CASSEIQAGNTIYF
DNA: TGTGCCAGCAGTGAGATACAGGCTGGAAACACCATATATTTT

D: TRBD2
J: TRBJ2-7
size: many
V: TRBV7-2
CDR3: CASSSSGRNVNEQYF
DNA: TGTGCCAGCAGCTCCAGCGGGAGAAACGTCAACGAGCAGTACTTC

D: .
J: TRBJ2-5
size: .
V: TRBV7-2
CDR3: CASSRQGGEGETQYF
DNA: TGTGCCAGCAGCCGTCAAGGGGGTGAAGGCGAGACCCAGTACTTC

D: .
J: TRBJ2-1
size: .
V: TRBV7-7
CDR3: CASSLEASGHSYNEQFF
DNA: TGTGCTAGCAGCTTAGAGGCCAGCGGGCACTCCTACAATGAGCAGTTCTTC

D: TRBD2
J: TRBJ2-7
size: many
V: TRBV7-8
CDR3: CASSLVPGLTYEQYF
DNA: TGTGCCAGCAGCTTAGTTCCGGGACTAACCTACGAGCAGTACTTC

D: TRBD2
J: TRBJ2-1
size: few
V: TRBV20-1
CDR3: CSPRVSGRAGEQFF
DNA: TGCAGCCCTCGGGTTAGCGGGAGGGCTGGTGAGCAGTTCTTC

D: TRBD1
J: TRBJ2-5
size: few
V: TRBV28
CDR3: CASSPGTGNQETQYF
DNA: TGTGCCAGCAGCCCCGGGACAGGCAATCAAGAGACCCAGTACTTC

D: TRBD1
J: TRBJ2-7
size: .
V: TRBV3-1
CDR3: CASSHPQGKSYEQYF
DNA: TGTGCCAGCAGCCATCCACAGGGGAAATCCTACGAGCAGTACTTC

D: .
J: TRBJ2-7
size: few
V: TRBV5-1
CDR3: CASSPRGEAGEQYF
DNA: TGCGCCAGCAGCCCGAGGGGGGAAGCAGGGGAGCAGTACTTC

D: .
J: TRBJ1-2
size: .
V: TRBV12-3/TRBV12-4
CDR3: CASSGGRSYGYTF
DNA: TGTGCCAGCAGCGGGGGACGGAGCTATGGCTACACCTTC

D: TRBD1
J: TRBJ2-5
size: few
V: TRBV5-1
CDR3: CASSPRGQGYQETQYF
DNA: TGCGCCAGCAGCCCACGAGGACAGGGTTACCAGGAGACCCAGTACTTC

D: TRBD1
J: TRBJ1-2
size: .
V: TRBV6-5
CDR3: CASTAGTGVGYTF
DNA: TGTGCCAGCACAGCCGGGACAGGGGTGGGCTACACCTTC

D: TRBD1
J: TRBJ1-5
size: .
V: TRBV29-1
CDR3: CSVVLQGGNQPQHF
DNA: TGCAGCGTTGTCTTACAGGGGGGGAATCAGCCCCAGCATTTT

D: .
J: TRBJ1-5
size: .
V: TRBV18
CDR3: CASSPSGPSNQPQHF
DNA: TGTGCCAGCTCACCCTCGGGGCCTAGCAATCAGCCCCAGCATTTT

D: TRBD2
J: TRBJ2-1
size: .
V: TRBV7-3
CDR3: CASSSPTSGKPRGNEQFF
DNA: TGTGCCAGCAGCTCCCCGACTAGCGGGAAACCCCGAGGCAATGAGCAGTTCTTC